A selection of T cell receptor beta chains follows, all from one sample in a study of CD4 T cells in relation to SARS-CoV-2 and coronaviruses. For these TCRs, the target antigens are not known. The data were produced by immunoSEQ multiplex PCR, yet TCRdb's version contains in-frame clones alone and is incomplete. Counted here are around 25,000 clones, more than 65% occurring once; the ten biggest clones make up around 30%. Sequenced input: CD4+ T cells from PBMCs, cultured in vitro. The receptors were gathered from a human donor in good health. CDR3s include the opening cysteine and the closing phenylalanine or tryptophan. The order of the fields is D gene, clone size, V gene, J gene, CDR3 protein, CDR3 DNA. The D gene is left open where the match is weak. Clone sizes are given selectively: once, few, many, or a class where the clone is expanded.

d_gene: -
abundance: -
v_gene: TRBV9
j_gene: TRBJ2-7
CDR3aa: CASNPGPGFYEQYF
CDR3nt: TGTGCCAGCAACCCGGGACCCGGATTCTACGAGCAGTACTTC

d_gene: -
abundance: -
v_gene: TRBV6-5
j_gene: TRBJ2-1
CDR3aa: CASSPGRQSGYEQFF
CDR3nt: TGTGCCAGCAGTCCGGGACGGCAGAGCGGGTATGAGCAGTTCTTC

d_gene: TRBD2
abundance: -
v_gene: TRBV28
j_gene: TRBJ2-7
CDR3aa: CASSSPYAVAGGYEQYF
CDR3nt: TGTGCCAGCAGTTCCCCATATGCCGTTGCGGGAGGCTACGAGCAGTACTTC

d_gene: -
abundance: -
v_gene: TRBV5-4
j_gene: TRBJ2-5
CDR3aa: CASNSGGSQETQYF
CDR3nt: TGTGCCAGCAACAGTGGGGGCAGCCAAGAGACCCAGTACTTC

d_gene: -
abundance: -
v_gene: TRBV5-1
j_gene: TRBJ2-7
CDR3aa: CASSTKGGGLYEQYF
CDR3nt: TGCGCCAGCAGCACCAAAGGCGGGGGCCTATACGAGCAGTACTTC

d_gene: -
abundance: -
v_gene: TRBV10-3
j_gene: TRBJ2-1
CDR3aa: CAIRLQGSNEQFF
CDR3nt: TGTGCCATCAGATTACAGGGTAGCAATGAGCAGTTCTTC

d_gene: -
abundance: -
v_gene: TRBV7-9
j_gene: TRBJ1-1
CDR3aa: CASSPGHVSNTEAFF
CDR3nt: TGTGCCAGCAGCCCGGGACACGTGTCGAACACTGAAGCTTTCTTT

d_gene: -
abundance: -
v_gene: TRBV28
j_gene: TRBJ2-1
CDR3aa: CASSLLGNEQFF
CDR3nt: TGTGCCAGCAGTTTATTGGGGAATGAGCAGTTCTTC

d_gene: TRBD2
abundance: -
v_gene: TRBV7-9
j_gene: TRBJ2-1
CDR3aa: CASSPPSGERNEQFF
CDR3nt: TGTGCCAGCAGCCCTCCTAGCGGGGAAAGAAATGAGCAGTTCTTC

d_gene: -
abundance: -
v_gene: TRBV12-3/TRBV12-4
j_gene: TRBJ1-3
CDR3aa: CASSFVSGNTIYF
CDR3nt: TGTGCCAGCAGTTTCGTCTCTGGAAACACCATATATTTT

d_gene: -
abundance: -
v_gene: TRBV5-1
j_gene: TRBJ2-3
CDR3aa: CASSAQGGGTDTQYF
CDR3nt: TGCGCCAGCAGCGCACAGGGAGGTGGGACAGATACGCAGTATTTT

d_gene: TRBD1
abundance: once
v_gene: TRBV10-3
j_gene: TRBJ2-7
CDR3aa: CAMWQGAGEQYF
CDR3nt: TGTGCCATGTGGCAGGGGGCGGGCGAGCAGTACTTC

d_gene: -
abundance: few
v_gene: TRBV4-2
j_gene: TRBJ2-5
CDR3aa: CASSARSGDQETQYF
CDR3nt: TGTGCCAGCAGCGCAAGGTCAGGGGACCAAGAGACCCAGTACTTC

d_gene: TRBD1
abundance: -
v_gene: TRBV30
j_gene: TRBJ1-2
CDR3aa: CAWSRDREYGYTF
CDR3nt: TGTGCCTGGAGTCGTGACAGGGAGTATGGCTACACCTTC

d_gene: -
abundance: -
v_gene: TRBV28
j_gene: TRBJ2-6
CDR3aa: CASRETESGANVLTF
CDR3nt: TGTGCCAGCAGAGAGACCGAATCTGGGGCCAACGTCCTGACTTTC

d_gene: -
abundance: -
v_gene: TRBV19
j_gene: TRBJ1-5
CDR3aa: CASSFMGGPRLGQPQHF
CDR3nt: TGTGCCAGTAGTTTCATGGGGGGTCCGCGGTTGGGGCAGCCCCAGCATTTT

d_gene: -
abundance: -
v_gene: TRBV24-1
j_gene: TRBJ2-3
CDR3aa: CATSDPDSISTDTQYF
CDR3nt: TGTGCCACCAGTGATCCCGACTCGATTAGCACAGATACGCAGTATTTT

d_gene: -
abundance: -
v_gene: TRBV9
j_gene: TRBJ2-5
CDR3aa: CASSVGLASGQIQETQYF
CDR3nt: TGTGCCAGCAGCGTAGGCCTCGCGAGCGGCCAAATCCAAGAGACCCAGTACTTC

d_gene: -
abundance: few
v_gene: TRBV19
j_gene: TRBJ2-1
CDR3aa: CASSISNMAGSYNEQFF
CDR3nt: TGTGCCAGTAGTATATCGAACATGGCGGGCTCCTACAATGAGCAGTTCTTC

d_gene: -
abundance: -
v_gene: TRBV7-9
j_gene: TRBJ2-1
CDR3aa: CASSQRAGTPGGQFF
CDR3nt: TGTGCCAGCAGTCAACGGGCGGGGACCCCAGGCGGGCAGTTCTTC

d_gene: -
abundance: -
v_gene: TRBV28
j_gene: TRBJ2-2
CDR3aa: CASSLFPGELFF
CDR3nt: TGTGCCAGCAGTTTATTTCCCGGGGAGCTGTTTTTT

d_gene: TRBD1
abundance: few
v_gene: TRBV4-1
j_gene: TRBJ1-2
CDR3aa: CASSPVDRSNYGYTF
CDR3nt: TGCGCCAGCAGCCCTGTGGACAGGTCGAACTATGGCTACACCTTC

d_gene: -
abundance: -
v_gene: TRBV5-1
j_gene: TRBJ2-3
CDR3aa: CASSLTSTSTDTQYF
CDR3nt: TGCGCCAGCAGCCTAACTAGCACAAGCACAGATACGCAGTATTTT